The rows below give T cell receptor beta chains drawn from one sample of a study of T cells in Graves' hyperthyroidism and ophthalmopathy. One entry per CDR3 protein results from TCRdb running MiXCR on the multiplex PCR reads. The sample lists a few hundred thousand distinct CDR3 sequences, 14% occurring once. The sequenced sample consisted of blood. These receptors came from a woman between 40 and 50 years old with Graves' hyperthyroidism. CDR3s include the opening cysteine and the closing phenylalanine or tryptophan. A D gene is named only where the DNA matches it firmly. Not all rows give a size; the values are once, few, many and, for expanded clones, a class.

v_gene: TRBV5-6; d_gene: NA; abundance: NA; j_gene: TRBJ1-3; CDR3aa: CASSSGLSTSGNTIYF; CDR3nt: TGTGCCAGCAGCTCGGGACTGTCCACCTCTGGAAACACCATATATTTT
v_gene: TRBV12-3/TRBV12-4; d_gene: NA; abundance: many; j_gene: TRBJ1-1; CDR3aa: CASTSIGQLSYLRNTEAFF; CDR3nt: TGTGCCAGCACCTCGATTGGCCAGCTCTCGTACTTGCGGAACACTGAAGCTTTCTTT
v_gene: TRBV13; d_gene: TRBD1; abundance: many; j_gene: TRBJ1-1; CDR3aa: CASSPYRGTEAFF; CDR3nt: TGTGCCAGCAGCCCCTACAGGGGAACTGAAGCTTTCTTT
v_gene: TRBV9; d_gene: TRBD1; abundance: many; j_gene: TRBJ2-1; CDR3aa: CASSVEGDSNEQFF; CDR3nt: TGTGCCAGCAGCGTAGAGGGGGACAGTAATGAGCAGTTCTTC
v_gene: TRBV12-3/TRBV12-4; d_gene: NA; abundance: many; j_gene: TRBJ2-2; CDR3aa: CASRAQGKNTGELFF; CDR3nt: TGTGCCAGCAGAGCTCAGGGGAAGAACACCGGGGAGCTGTTTTTT
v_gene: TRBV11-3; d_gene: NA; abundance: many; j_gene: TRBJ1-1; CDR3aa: CASSLGLSEAFF; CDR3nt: TGTGCCAGCAGCTTAGGCCTCAGTGAAGCTTTCTTT
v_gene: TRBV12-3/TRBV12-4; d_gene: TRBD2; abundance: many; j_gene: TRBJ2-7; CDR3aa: CASSLGAGVYEQYF; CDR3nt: TGTGCCAGCAGTTTAGGGGCGGGAGTGTACGAGCAGTACTTC
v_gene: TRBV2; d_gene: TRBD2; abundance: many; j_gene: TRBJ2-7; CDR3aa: CASRPGTSVRYEQYF; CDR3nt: TGTGCCAGCAGGCCAGGGACTAGCGTACGCTACGAGCAGTACTTC
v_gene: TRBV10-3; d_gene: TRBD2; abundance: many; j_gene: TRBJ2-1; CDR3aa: CAISPSGMAYNEQFF; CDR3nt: TGTGCCATCAGTCCTAGCGGGATGGCCTACAATGAGCAGTTCTTC
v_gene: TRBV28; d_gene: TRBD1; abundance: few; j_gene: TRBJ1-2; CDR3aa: CASSLSRDRGVNYGYTF; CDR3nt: TGTGCCAGCAGTTTAAGCCGGGACAGGGGTGTTAACTATGGCTACACCTTC
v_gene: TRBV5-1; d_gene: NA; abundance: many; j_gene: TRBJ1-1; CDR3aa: CASSLARRGSGVSEAFF; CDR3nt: TGCGCCAGCAGCTTGGCCAGGAGAGGGTCTGGGGTCTCTGAAGCTTTCTTT
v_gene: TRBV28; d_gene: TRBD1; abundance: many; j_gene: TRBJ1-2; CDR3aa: CASSPSGQSYGYTF; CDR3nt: TGTGCCAGCAGTCCGTCGGGACAGAGTTATGGCTACACCTTC
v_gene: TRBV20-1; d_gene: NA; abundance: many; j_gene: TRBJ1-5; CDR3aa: CSARDQSGRGKPQHF; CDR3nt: TGCAGTGCTAGAGATCAGTCAGGGAGGGGAAAGCCCCAGCATTTT
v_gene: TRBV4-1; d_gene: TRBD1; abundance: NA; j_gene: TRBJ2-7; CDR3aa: CASSHGTDYEQYF; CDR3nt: TGCGCCAGCAGCCATGGGACAGACTACGAGCAGTACTTC
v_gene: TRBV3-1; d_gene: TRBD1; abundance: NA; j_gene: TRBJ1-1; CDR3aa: CASRPASTGRTEAFF; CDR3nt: TGTGCCAGCAGGCCAGCGTCGACAGGGCGAACTGAAGCTTTCTTT
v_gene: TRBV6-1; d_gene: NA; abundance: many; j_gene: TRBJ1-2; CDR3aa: CASGNTYYGYTF; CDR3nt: TGTGCCAGCGGGAACACGTACTATGGCTACACCTTC
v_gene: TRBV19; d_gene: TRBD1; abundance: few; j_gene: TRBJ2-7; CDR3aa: CASSKPGTGPYEQYF; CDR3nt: TGTGCCAGTAGTAAGCCGGGGACAGGACCTTACGAGCAGTACTTC
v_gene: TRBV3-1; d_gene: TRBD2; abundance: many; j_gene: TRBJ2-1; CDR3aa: CASSQDWLAGNNEQFF; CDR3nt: TGTGCCAGCAGCCAAGACTGGCTAGCGGGAAACAATGAGCAGTTCTTC
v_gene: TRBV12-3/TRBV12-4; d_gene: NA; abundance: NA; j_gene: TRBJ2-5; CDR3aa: CASSFRQYQETQYF; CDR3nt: TGTGCCAGCAGTTTTAGGCAGTACCAAGAGACCCAGTACTTC
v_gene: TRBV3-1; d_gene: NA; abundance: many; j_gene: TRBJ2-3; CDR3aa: CASSQAADTQYF; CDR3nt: TGTGCCAGCAGCCAAGCGGCAGATACGCAGTATTTT
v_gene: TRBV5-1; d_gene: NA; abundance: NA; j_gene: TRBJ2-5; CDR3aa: CASTGTQPETQYF; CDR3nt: TGCGCCAGCACCGGGACCCAACCAGAGACCCAGTACTTC
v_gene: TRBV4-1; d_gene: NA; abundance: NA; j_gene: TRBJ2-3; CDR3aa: CASSQDQSPSSTDTQYF; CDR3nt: TGCGCCAGCAGCCAAGATCAGTCCCCGTCCAGCACAGATACGCAGTATTTT
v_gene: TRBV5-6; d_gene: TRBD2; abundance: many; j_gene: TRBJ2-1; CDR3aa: CASSLVGGNNEQFF; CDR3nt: TGTGCCAGCAGCTTGGTGGGGGGGAACAATGAGCAGTTCTTC
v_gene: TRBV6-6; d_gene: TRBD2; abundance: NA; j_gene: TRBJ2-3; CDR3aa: CASSYHKKTSGSHTQYF; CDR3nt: TGTGCCAGCAGTTACCATAAAAAGACTAGCGGGAGTCATACGCAGTATTTT
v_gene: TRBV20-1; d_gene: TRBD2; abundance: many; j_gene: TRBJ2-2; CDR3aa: CSARVEGGYTGELFF; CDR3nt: TGCAGTGCTAGAGTTGAGGGAGGGTACACCGGGGAGCTGTTTTTT
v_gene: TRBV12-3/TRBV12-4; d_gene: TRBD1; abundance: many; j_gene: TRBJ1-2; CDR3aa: CASSSVGQGGGYTF; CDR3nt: TGTGCCAGCAGTTCCGTGGGACAGGGAGGTGGCTACACCTTC
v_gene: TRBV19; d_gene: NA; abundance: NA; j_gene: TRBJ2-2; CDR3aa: CASSIGSRVDGELFF; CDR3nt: TGTGCCAGTAGTATCGGAAGTCGGGTTGACGGGGAGCTGTTTTTT
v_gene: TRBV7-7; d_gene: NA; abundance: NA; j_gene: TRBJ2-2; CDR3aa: CASSPQMSTGELFF; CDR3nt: TGTGCTAGCAGCCCCCAGATGAGCACCGGGGAGCTGTTTTTT
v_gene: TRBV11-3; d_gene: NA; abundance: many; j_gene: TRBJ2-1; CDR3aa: CASSLGRTTGYHNEQFF; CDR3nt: TGTGCCAGCAGCTTGGGGCGAACGACGGGCTACCACAATGAGCAGTTCTTC
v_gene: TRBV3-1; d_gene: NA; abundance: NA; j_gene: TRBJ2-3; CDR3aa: CASSPSEQLARTDTQYF; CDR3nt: TGTGCCAGCAGCCCCTCGGAGCAGCTAGCAAGGACAGATACGCAGTATTTT
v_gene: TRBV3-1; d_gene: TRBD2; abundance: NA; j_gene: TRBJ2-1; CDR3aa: CASSQAATSGRGSYNEQFF; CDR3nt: TGTGCCAGCAGCCAAGCCGCCACTAGCGGGAGGGGCTCCTACAATGAGCAGTTCTTC